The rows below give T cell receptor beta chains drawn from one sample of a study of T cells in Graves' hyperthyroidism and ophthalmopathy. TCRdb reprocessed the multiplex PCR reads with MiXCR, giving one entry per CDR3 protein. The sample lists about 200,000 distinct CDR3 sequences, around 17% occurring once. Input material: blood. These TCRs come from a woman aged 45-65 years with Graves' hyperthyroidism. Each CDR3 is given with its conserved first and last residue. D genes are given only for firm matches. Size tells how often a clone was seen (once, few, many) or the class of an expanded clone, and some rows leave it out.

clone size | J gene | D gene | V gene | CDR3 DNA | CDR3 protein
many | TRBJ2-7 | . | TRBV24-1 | TGTGCCACCAGTGATCCTCACTCCGGGTCCTACGAGCAGTACTTC | CATSDPHSGSYEQYF
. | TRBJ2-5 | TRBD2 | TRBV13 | TGTGCCAACAGCCAACGGGGACTAATAGAGACCCAGTACTTC | CANSQRGLIETQYF
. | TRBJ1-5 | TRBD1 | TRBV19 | TGTGCCAGTAGTATAGTCGGGACAGGGAGTAGCAATCAGCCCCAGCATTTT | CASSIVGTGSSNQPQHF
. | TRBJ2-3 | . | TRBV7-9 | TGTGCCAGCAGCTTTCTGGGTCTAGGAGGGGATACGCAGTATTTT | CASSFLGLGGDTQYF
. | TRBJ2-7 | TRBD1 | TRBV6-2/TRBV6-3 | TGTGCCAGCAGTTTTAAACGGGACAGGGTCTCCTACGAGCAGTACTTC | CASSFKRDRVSYEQYF
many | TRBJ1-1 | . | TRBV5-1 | TGCGCCAGCAGCTTGGATTTAGGGACCTACACTGAAGCTTTCTTT | CASSLDLGTYTEAFF
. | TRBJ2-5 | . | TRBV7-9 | TGTGCCAGCAGCTTATCGTCGGCGGAGGGGCGAGAGACCCAGTACTTC | CASSLSSAEGRETQYF
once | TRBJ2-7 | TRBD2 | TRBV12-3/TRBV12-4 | TGTGCCAGCAGTCCCGCCCAAGGACTAGCGGGAGGAGCCTCCTACGAGCAGTACTTC | CASSPAQGLAGGASYEQYF
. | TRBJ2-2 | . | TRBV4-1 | TGCGCCAGCTCAGTCGAGTCTAGGGGCACCGGGGAGCTGTTTTTT | CASSVESRGTGELFF
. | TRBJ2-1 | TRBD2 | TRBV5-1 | TGCGCCAGCAGCTTGGGGAGTAGCGGGATGGGGAATGAGCAGTTCTTC | CASSLGSSGMGNEQFF
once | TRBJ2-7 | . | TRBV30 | TGTGCCTGGAGTACGGGACGTACCGCGTACGAGCAGTACTTC | CAWSTGRTAYEQYF
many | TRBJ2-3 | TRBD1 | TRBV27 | TGTGCCAGCAGCAGACAGGGAGCGGTTGGGGATACGCAGTATTTT | CASSRQGAVGDTQYF
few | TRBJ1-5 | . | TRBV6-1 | TGTGCCAGCAGTGAAGCGGGAAAGCAGCCCCAGCATTTT | CASSEAGKQPQHF
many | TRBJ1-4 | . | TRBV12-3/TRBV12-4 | TGTGCCAGCAAGCAGGGGCGAGTAGGTGAAAAACTGTTTTTT | CASKQGRVGEKLFF
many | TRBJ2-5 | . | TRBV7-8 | TGTGCCAGCAGCCTATACCGGGACTTTCAAGAGACCCAGTACTTC | CASSLYRDFQETQYF
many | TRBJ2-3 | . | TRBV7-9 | TGTGCCAGCAGCTTATTGGGGTCTACCGGGTCGGATACGCAGTATTTT | CASSLLGSTGSDTQYF
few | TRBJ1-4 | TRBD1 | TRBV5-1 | TGCGCCAGCAATACCGGACAGGGGGTGGATGAAAAACTGTTTTTT | CASNTGQGVDEKLFF
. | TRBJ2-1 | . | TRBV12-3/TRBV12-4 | TGTGCCAGCAGTTTGACGGGAATAACTATACAAAATGAGCAGTTCTTC | CASSLTGITIQNEQFF
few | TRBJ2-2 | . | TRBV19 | TGTGCCAGTAGCGAACTTGAGGCCGGGGAGCTGTTTTTT | CASSELEAGELFF
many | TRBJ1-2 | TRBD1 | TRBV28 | TGTGCCAGCAGTTCATATATGCAAACCCAAACAGGGGGGATGCGCTACACCTTC | CASSSYMQTQTGGMRYTF
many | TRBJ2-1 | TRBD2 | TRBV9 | TGTGCCAGCAGCGTGTATACGGGACTAGTGTACAATGAGCAGTTCTTC | CASSVYTGLVYNEQFF
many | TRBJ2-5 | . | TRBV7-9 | TGTGCCAGCAGCTTAGTGGGACGGTTGTACCAAGAGACCCAGTACTTC | CASSLVGRLYQETQYF
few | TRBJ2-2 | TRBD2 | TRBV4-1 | TGCGCCAGCAGCCAAGGACTAGCGGGAGGGAGGGGCACCGGGGAGCTGTTTTTT | CASSQGLAGGRGTGELFF
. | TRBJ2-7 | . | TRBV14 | TGTGCCAGCAGCCAGATGACAGGTCCCTACGAGCAGTACTTC | CASSQMTGPYEQYF
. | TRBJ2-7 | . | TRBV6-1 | TGTGCCACCTCATCGAGAGGGTTCGAGCAGTACTTC | CATSSRGFEQYF
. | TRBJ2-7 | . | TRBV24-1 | TGTGCCACCAGTGATCCGGCTCACCAGGCCCCCGGCGAGCAGTACTTC | CATSDPAHQAPGEQYF
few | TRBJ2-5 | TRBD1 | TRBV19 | TGTGCCAGTGATGATCAAACAGGGGACCAAGAGACCCAGTACTTC | CASDDQTGDQETQYF
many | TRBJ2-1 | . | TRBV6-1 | TGTGCCAGCAGCGAATCAGGGGTTGTGATTAATGAGCAGTTCTTC | CASSESGVVINEQFF
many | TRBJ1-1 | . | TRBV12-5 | TGTGCTAGTGGTTTCGACTTTCGGACGGACACTGAAGCTTTCTTT | CASGFDFRTDTEAFF
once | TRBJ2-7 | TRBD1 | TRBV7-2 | TGTGCCAGCAGCGAAACCGGGACAGGGTTCTACGAGCAGTACTTC | CASSETGTGFYEQYF
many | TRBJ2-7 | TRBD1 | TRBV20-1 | TGCAGTGCTAGTCCCGGGACAGTTAACGTCGAGCAGTACTTC | CSASPGTVNVEQYF
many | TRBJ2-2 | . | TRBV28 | TGTGCCAGCAGCATACTTCGAGGGGAGCTGTTTTTT | CASSILRGELFF
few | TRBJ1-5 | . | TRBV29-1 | TGCAGCGTTGTCATTCAAAGTAGCGGGAATCAGCCCCAGCATTTT | CSVVIQSSGNQPQHF
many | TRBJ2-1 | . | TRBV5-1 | TGCGCCAGCAGCTTGGTGGCCCTTGCCAGCTCCTACAATGAGCAGTTCTTC | CASSLVALASSYNEQFF
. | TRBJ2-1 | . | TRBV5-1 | TGCGCCAGCAGCTTGGCCGGTAAAAGCTCCTACAATGGGCAGTTCTTC | CASSLAGKSSYNGQFF
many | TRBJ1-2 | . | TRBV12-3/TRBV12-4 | TGTGCCAGCAGCCAGGGCGATTGGGGCTACACCTTC | CASSQGDWGYTF
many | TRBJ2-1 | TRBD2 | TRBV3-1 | TGTGCCAGCAGCCAAGGGGAGGGCCTGTGGAATGAGCAGTTCTTC | CASSQGEGLWNEQFF
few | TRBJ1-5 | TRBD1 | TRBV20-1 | TGCAGTGCTAGAGATCCCGGACAGGGAGTTAGCAATCAGCCCCAGCATTTT | CSARDPGQGVSNQPQHF
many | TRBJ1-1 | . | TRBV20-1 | TGCAGTGCTTGGGTCAGGGTGTCGAACACTGAAGCTTTCTTT | CSAWVRVSNTEAFF
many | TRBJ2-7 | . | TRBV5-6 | TGTGCCAGCAGCTTGGGCAGCTCCTACGAGCAGTACTTC | CASSLGSSYEQYF
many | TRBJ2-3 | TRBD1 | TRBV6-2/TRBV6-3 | TGTGCCAGCAGTTCCCGGACAGGCACTAGCACAGATACGCAGTATTTT | CASSSRTGTSTDTQYF
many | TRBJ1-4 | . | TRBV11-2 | TGTGCCAGCAGCTTAGAGCCCGGGGGGCGCCGGGAAAAACTGTTTTTT | CASSLEPGGRREKLFF
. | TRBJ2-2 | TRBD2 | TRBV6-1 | TGTGCCAGCAGAAGTCCGGGACTAGCGGGAGGGTCGGGCACCGGGGAGCTGTTTTTT | CASRSPGLAGGSGTGELFF
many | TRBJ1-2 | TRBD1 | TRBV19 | TGTGCCAGTAGCAAGGGACAGAGCGGAGGCTATGGCTACACCTTC | CASSKGQSGGYGYTF
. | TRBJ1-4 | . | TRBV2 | TGTGCCAGCCACCTTAGGGCAGCGAATGAAAAACTGTTTTTT | CASHLRAANEKLFF
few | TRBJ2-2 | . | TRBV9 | TGTGCCAGCAGCCCAGGACCCGGGAGAACGAACACCGGGGAGCTGTTTTTT | CASSPGPGRTNTGELFF
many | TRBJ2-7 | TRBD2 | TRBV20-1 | TGCAGTGCTAGCGCTAAATCTAGCGGGAGCTACGAGCAGTACTTC | CSASAKSSGSYEQYF
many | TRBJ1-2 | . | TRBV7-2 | TGTGCCAGCGGGTTGCAGTATTCGGATGGCTACACCTTC | CASGLQYSDGYTF
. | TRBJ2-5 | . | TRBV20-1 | TGCAGTGCCAGAAAGGGGGGGAAAGAGACCCAGTACTTC | CSARKGGKETQYF
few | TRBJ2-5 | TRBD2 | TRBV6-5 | TGTGCCAGCAGTTACGGCCTAGCGGGTGGCCAAGAGACCCAGTACTTC | CASSYGLAGGQETQYF
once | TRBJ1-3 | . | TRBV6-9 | TGTGCCAGCAGTTACGCACAAAGCTCTGGAAACACCATATATTTT | CASSYAQSSGNTIYF
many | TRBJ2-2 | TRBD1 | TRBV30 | TGTGCCTGGACCCCTCTTCCTGCAGGGGGTCGGAACACCGGGGAGCTGTTTTTT | CAWTPLPAGGRNTGELFF
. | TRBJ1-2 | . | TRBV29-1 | TGCAGCCTTGGGAGGGACTATGGCTACACCTTC | CSLGRDYGYTF
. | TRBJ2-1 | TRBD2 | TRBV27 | TGTGCCAGCAGTTTACGGACTAGCGGGAGGTGGTTCTTC | CASSLRTSGRWFF
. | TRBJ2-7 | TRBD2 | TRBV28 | TGTGCCAGCAGCCTTGGGGGGGGCGAGCAGTACTTC | CASSLGGGEQYF